A selection of T cell receptor beta chains follows, all from one sample in a study of PD-1 blockade in classical Hodgkin lymphoma. Assay: immunoSEQ multiplex PCR; the TCRdb copy retains only in-frame clones and omits some. The sample has some 96,000 clones, about four fifths seen once; the top ten hold roughly 15%. This specimen was peripheral blood mononuclear cells (PBMCs), taken before the second cycle of nivolumab. The receptors stem from a human donor with classical Hodgkin lymphoma. Each CDR3 is given with its conserved first and last residue. D genes are given only for firm matches.

TRBV6-5,TRBJ2-1,.,TGTGCCAGCAGTGCCCCGCGGGGTCTTGGTGAGCAGTTCTTC,CASSAPRGLGEQFF
TRBV5-6,TRBJ2-6,.,TGTGCCAGCAGGGGGGGAGTGGACTCTGGGGCCAACGTCCTGACTTTC,CASRGGVDSGANVLTF
TRBV10-2,TRBJ2-1,.,TGCGCCAGCTCCCACCCTGAGCGCCACCCTGCTTGGGAGCAGTTCTTC,CASSHPERHPAWEQFF
TRBV19,TRBJ2-5,.,TGTGCCAGTAGTATAGATCAAGAGACCCAGTACTTC,CASSIDQETQYF
TRBV27,TRBJ1-1,TRBD1,TGTGCCAGCAGTTTGGACAGGGCAATGGTGGCTTTCTTT,CASSLDRAMVAFF
TRBV7-2,TRBJ2-5,.,TGTGCCAGCAGCTCTCACTTGGCCCCGACCCGGGAGACCCAGTACTTC,CASSSHLAPTRETQYF
TRBV7-6,TRBJ1-3,.,TGTGCCAGCAGCTTAGCTGGGGGCTCTGGAAACACCATATATTTT,CASSLAGGSGNTIYF
TRBV30,TRBJ2-3,.,TGTGCCTGGAGTGTCGGGGGCTTAGATACGCAGTATTTT,CAWSVGGLDTQYF
TRBV14,TRBJ2-6,.,TGTGCCAGCAGCCAAGGGGCAGCTGGGGCCAACGTCCTGACTTTC,CASSQGAAGANVLTF
TRBV10-3,TRBJ1-5,.,TGTGCCATCAGTGAGGAGCAGGAAGTGCCCCAGCATTTT,CAISEEQEVPQHF
TRBV5-1,TRBJ2-3,.,TGCGCCAGCAGCTTGGCAGCAAGCACAGATACGCAGTATTTT,CASSLAASTDTQYF
TRBV18,TRBJ2-5,.,TGTGCCAGCTCGCCGGGGTCCCAAGAGACCCAGTACTTC,CASSPGSQETQYF
TRBV29-1,TRBJ2-3,TRBD2,TGCAGCGTTACGAGCGGGAGTATGGATACGCAGTATTTT,CSVTSGSMDTQYF